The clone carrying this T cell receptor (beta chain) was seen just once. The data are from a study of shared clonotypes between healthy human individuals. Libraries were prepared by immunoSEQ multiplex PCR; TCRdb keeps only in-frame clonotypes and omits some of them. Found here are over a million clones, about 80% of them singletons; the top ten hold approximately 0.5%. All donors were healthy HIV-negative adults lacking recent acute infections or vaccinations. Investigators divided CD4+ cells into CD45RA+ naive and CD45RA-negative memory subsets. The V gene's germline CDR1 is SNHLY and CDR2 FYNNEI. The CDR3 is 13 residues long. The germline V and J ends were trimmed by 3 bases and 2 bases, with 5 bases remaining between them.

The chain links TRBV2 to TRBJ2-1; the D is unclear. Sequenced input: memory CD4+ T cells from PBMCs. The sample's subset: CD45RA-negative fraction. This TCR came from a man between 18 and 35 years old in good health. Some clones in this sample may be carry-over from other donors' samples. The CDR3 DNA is TGTGCCAGCAGTGAGTGGACCTACAATGAGCAGTTCTTC. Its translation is CASSEWTYNEQFF.